This T cell receptor (beta chain) was profiled in a study of OX40 agonist ivuxolimab in advanced cancers. About the study: Prior anti-PD-1, anti-PD-L1 or anti-CTLA-4 therapy was allowed; around 40% had some.

Broader study findings: Clonal expansion in partial responders at 0.1-3.0 mg/kg ranked among the lowest. At 0.1 to 3.0 mg/kg and by week 6, clonal expansion occurred in CD4+ and CD8+ blood T cells.

The data were produced by immunoSEQ multiplex PCR, yet TCRdb's version contains in-frame clones alone and is incomplete. The table has approximately 120,000 clones, roughly 92% seen once. About this clone itself: Its antigen is undetermined.

On cycle 4 day 1 and cycle 7 day 1, as well as at baseline, blood was sampled. The sequencing here drew on CD4+ or CD8+ T cells sorted from blood, taken in a trial of the OX40 agonist ivuxolimab. This sequence originates from an adult with an advanced solid tumor such as melanoma, head and neck, liver or kidney cancer.

The chain's CDR3 is CASSYSRENTQYF. CDR3 nucleotides: TGTGCCAGCAGTTACTCGAGAGAAAATACGCAGTATTTT. The rearrangement joins TRBV6-5 to TRBJ2-3; unclear D gene. Trimming left V 0 bases short and J 7 bases short, with 8 bases between. The V gene's germline CDR1 is MNHEY and CDR2 SVGAGI. The CDR3 extends over 13 amino acids.